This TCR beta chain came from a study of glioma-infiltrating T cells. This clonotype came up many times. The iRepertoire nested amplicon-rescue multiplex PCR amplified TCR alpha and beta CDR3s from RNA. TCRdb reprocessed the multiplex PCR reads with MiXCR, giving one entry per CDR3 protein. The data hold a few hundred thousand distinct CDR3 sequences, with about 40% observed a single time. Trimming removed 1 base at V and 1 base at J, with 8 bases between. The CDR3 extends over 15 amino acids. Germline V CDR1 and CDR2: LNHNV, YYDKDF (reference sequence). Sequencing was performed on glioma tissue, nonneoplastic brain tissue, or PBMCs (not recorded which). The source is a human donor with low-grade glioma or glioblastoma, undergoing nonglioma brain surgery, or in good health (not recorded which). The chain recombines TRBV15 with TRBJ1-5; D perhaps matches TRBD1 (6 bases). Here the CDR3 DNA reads TGTGCCACCAGCAGAGGGGGGACAAGCAATCAGCCCCAGCATTTT. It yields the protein CATSRGGTSNQPQHF.